The source of this T cell receptor (beta chain) is a study of T cells expressing NK-cell markers. Whole-study context: Sorted CD3+CD56-NKG2C+, CD3+CD56+NKG2C- and CD3+CD56+NKG2C+ T cells were the source of the TCR beta repertoires.

The CDR3 sequence is 15 residues long. Germline V gene lookup returns CDR1 ENHRY and CDR2 SYGVKD. Generation of TCR beta cDNA was performed by 5'RACE template switching incorporating UMIs. Reanalyzing the 5' RACE reads, TCRdb keeps one entry per CDR3 protein, without DNA. The table lists 550,000 to 600,000 distinct CDR3 sequences. Sequencing used blood T cells: a sorted CD56 or NKG2C T cell subset, CD4+ or CD8+ T cells, or bulk PBMC T cells (not recorded which). The clonotype originates from a man younger than 35 in good health. This chain links TRBV10-3 with TRBJ2-3; TCRdb's D call of TRBD2 is untestable without DNA. The CDR3 loop reads CAISGGASGKDTQYF.